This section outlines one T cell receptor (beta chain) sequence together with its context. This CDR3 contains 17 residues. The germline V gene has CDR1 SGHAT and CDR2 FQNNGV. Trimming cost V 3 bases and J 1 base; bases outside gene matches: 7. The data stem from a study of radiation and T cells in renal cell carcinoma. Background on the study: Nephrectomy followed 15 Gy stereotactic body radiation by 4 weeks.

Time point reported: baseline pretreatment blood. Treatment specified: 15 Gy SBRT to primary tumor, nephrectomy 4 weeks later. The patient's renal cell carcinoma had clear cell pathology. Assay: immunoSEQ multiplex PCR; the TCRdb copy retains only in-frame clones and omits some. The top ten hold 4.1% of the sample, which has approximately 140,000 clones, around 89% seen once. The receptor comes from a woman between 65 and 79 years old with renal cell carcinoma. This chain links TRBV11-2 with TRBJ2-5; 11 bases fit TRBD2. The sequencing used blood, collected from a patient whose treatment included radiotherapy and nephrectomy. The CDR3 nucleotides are TGTGCCAGCAGCTTCTCCGGGACTAGCGGAATCCAAGAGACCCAGTACTTC. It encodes CASSFSGTSGIQETQYF.